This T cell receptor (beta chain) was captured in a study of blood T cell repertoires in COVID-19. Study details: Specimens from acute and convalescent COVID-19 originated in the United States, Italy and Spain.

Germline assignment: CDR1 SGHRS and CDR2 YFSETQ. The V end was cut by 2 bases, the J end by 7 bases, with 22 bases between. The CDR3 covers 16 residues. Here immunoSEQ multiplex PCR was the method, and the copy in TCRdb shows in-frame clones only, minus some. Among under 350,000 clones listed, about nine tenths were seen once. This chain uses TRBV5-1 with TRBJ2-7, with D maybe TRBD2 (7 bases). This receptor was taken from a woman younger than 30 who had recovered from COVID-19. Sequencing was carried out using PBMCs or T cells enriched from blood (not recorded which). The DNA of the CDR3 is TGCGCCAGCAGCTTCGGAGGGGGGCTAGCGGAAGGGGAGCAGTACTTC. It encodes CASSFGGGLAEGEQYF.